This TCR beta chain was captured in a study of T cells in localized non-small cell lung cancer (dated by TCRdb to the early 2020s). Study-level background: The study examined T cell repertoires in under 300 patients with early-stage NSCLC and compared tumors with uninvolved tumor-adjacent lungs. The cohort was made up of around 240 treatment-naive NSCLC patients whose localized lung tumors had been resected. Of the NSCLC patients, roughly 130 were male and approximately 110 were female, and the mean age was approximately 66 years.

General findings and caveats noted by the study authors: Of the top 100 tumor clones, a median of around 57 were detected in paired uninvolved adjacent lung; approximately 30 were also among that lung's top 100. Because multi-region sequencing of the tumors was not done, intratumor heterogeneity could not be ruled out. Higher T cell density in blood was associated with longer overall survival, whereas higher clonality in adjacent lung was associated with shorter survival. Uninvolved tumor-adjacent lung showed the highest T cell clonality, higher than tumor, which suggests more focused antigenic responses in the uninvolved tumor-adjacent lung. Because of the exploratory design, TCR variables were selected using unadjusted p-values without false-discovery rate correction.

Including the terminal cysteine and phenylalanine, the CDR3 comprises 16 residues. The sequence is cut down to CDR3 DNA, 48 bases in frame from base 1. V lost 5 bases and J lost 2 bases, and the count of bases not matched to a germline gene is 9. From a lookup of the germline V gene, CDR1 and CDR2 are MNHGY and SAAAGT. At diagnosis, peripheral blood, uninvolved tumor-adjacent lung and tumor were collected and stored as a combination of fresh-frozen and FFPE material. TCR beta CDR3 regions were sequenced from DNA using the immunoSEQ Assay. The study's processing was this. T cell density was computed as TCR beta template counts normalized to usable DNA estimated by amplifying housekeeping genes. Richness was estimated with the preseqR package, extrapolating to 400,000 templates for PBMC samples and 120,000 templates for tissue samples. Clonality was defined by subtracting Pielou's evenness from one. Tissue-enriched TCRs were identified by differential abundance testing using productive amino-acid clonotypes, minimum total count 5 and alpha 0.1. The Jaccard Index and the Morisita Overlap Index were used to measure repertoire overlap between compartments. TCR beta CDR3s were clustered by GLIPH together with public tetramer-defined viral CDR3s, and at least three viral sequences plus V-gene enrichment were required for viral motifs. TCRdb obtained this table from immuneACCESS and retained in-frame rearrangements with V and J assigned. These tables miss some clones; where compared with another copy, unresolved V genes account for less than half of the shortfall, and the remainder is unexplained. V, J and clone size were drawn from that table, and D and trimming were deduced from the DNA. The table for this sample lists 2,300 or so clones; around 28% of them were counted only once. Of the sample, about 9.5% is held by the ten largest clones.

This clone is medium-sized (0.01 to 0.1%). This clone's antigen is unknown. No much larger clonotype is one base removed from it; base qualities were not supplied. The sample was lung tumor tissue, taken before any cancer treatment. The TCR sequence derives from a man between 40 and 69 years old with stage III squamous cell lung carcinoma. The sequence joins TRBV6-8 to TRBJ2-5; a stretch of 9 junction bases matches TRBD2. The CDR3 reads CASSRTLAGLQETQYF. In nucleotides, the sequence is TGTGCCAGCAGTCGCACTCTAGCGGGGCTACAAGAGACCCAGTACTTC.